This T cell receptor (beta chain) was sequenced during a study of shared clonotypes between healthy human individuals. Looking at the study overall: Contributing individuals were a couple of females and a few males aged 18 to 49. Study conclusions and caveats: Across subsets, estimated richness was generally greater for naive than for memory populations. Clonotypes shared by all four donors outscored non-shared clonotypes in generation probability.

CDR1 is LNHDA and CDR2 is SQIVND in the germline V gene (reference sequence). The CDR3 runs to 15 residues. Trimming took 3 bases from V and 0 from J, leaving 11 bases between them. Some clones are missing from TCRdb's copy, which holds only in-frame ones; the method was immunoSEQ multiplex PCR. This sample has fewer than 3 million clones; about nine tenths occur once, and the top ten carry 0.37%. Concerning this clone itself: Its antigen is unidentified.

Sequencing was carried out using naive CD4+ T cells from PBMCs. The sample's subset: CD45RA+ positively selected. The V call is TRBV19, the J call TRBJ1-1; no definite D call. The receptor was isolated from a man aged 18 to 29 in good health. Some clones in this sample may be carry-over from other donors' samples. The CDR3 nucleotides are TGTGCCAGTAGTATCTCTTGGGATATGAACACTGAAGCTTTCTTT. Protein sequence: CASSISWDMNTEAFF.